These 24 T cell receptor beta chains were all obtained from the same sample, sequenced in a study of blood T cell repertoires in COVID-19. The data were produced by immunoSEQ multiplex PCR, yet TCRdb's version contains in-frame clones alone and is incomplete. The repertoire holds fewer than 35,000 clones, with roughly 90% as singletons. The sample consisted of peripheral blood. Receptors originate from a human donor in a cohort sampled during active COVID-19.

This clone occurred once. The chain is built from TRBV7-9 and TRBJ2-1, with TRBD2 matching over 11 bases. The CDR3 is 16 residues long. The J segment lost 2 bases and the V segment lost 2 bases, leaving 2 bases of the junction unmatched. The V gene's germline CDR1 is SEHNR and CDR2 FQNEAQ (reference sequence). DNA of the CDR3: TGTGCCAGCAGCTTAATACTAGCGGGAGCCTACAATGAGCAGTTCTTC. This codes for CASSLILAGAYNEQFF.

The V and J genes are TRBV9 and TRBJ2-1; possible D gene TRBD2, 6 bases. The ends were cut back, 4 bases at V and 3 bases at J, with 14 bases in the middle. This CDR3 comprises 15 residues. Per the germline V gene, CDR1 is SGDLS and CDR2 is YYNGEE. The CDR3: CASSFSGGDYNEQFF. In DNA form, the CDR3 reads TGTGCCAGCAGCTTTAGCGGCGGGGACTACAATGAGCAGTTCTTC.

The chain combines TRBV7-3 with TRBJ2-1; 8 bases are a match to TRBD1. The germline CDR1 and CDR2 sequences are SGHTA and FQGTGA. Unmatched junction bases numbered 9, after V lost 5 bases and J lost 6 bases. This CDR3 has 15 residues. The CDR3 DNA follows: TGTGCCAGCAGCCCAACAGGGGGTATCGGCAATGAGCAGTTCTTC. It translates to CASSPTGGIGNEQFF. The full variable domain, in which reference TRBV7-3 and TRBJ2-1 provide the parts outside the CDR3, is GAGVSQTPSNKVTEKGKYVELRCDPISGHTALYWYRQSLGQGPEFLIYFQGTGAADDSGLPNDRFFAVRPEGSVSTLKIQRTERGDSAVYLCASSPTGGIGNEQFFGPGTRLTVL.

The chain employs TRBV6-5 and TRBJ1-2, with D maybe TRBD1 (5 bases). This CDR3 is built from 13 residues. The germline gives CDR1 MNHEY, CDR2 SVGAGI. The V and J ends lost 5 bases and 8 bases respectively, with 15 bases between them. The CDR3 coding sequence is TGTGCCAGCAGTACAGGCAGGGTGCGGGGCTACACCTTC. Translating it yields CASSTGRVRGYTF.

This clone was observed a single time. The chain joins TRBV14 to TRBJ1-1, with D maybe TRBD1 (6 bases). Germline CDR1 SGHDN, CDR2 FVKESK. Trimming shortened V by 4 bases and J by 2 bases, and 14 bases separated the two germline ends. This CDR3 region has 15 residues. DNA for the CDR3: TGTGCCAGCAGCCCTAATCAGGGGATTAACACTGAAGCTTTCTTT. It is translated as CASSPNQGINTEAFF.

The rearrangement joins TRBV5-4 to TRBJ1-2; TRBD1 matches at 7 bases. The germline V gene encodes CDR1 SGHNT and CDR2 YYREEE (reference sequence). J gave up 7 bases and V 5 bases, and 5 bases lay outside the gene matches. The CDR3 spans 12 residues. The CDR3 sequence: CASRPQGVGYTF. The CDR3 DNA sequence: TGTGCCAGCAGGCCGCAGGGGGTTGGCTACACCTTC.

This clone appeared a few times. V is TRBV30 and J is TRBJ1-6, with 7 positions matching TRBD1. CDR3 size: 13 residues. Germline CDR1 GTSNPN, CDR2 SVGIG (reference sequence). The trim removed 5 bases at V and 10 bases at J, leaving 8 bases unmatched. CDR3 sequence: CAWGDRAGSPLHF. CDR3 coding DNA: TGTGCCTGGGGCGACAGGGCAGGGTCACCCCTCCACTTT.

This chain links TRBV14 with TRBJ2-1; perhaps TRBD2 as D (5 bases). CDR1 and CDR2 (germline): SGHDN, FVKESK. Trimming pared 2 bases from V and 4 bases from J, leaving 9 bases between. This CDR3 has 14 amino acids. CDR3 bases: TGTGCCAGCAGCCAACAACTAGGATACAATGAGCAGTTCTTC. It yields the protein CASSQQLGYNEQFF.

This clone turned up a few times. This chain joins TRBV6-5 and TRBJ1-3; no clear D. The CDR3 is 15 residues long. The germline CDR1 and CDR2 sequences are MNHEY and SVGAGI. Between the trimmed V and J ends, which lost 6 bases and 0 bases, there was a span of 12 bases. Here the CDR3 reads CASRLSGSSGNTIYF. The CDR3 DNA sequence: TGTGCCAGCAGACTCTCAGGTAGCTCTGGAAACACCATATATTTT.

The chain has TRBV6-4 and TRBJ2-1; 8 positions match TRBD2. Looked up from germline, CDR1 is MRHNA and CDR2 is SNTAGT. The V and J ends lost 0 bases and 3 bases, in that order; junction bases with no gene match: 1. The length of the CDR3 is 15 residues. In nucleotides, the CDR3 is TGTGCCAGCAGTGACTCGAGCGGGAGCTACAATGAGCAGTTCTTC. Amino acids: CASSDSSGSYNEQFF.

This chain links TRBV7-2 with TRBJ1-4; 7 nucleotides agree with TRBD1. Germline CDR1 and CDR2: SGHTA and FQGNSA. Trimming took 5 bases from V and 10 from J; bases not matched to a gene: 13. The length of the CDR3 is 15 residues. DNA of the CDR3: TGTGCCAGCAGCGCATTGACAGGGAACTCCTTAAAACTGTTTTTT. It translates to CASSALTGNSLKLFF.

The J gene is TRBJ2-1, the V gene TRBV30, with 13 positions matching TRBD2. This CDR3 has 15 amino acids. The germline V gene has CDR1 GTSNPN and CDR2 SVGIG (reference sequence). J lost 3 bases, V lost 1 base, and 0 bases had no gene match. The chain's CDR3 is CAWSGLAGGYNEQFF. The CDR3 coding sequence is TGTGCCTGGAGTGGACTAGCGGGAGGCTACAATGAGCAGTTCTTC.

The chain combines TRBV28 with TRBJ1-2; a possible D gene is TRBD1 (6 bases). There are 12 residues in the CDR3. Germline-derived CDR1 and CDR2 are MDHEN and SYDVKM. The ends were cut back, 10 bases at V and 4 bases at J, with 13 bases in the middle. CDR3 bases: TGTGCCATCAACACAGGGATCTATGGCTACACCTTC. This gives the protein CAINTGIYGYTF.

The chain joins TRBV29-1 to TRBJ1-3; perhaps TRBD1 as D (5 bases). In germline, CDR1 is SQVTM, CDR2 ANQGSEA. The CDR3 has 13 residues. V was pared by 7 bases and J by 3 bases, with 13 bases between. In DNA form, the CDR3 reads TGCAGCGCACAGCCGGGGGGTGGAAACACCATATATTTT. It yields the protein CSAQPGGGNTIYF.

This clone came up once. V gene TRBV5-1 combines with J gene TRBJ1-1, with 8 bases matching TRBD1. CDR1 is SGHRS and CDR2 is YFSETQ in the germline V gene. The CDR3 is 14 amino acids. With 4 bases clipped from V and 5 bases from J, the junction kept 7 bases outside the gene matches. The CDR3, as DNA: TGCGCCAGCAGCCAGGACAGGGTTGGGACTGAAGCTTTCTTT. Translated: CASSQDRVGTEAFF.

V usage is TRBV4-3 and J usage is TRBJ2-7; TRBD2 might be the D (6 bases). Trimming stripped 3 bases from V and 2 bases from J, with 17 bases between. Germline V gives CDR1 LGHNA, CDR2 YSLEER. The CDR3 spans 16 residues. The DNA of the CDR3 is TGCGCCAGCAGCCAGGCGAGCGGGCCCGAGACCTACGAGCAGTACTTC. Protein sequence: CASSQASGPETYEQYF.

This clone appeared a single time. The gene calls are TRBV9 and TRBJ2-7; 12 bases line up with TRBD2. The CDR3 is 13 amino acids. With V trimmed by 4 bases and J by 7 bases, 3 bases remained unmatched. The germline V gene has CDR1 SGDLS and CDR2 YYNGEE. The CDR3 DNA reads TGTGCCAGCAGCCCAGGGACTAGCGGGGAGCAGTACTTC. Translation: CASSPGTSGEQYF.

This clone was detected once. In DNA form, the CDR3 reads TGTGCCAGCCGGGGGGGGGCTAGCGGGAGTCAGGAGACCCAGTACTTC. This sequence encodes CASRGGASGSQETQYF. The chain employs TRBV27 and TRBJ2-5; 10 nucleotides align to TRBD2. CDR1 MNHEY and CDR2 SMNVEV come from the germline V gene (reference sequence). Trimming cost V 8 bases and J 5 bases; bases outside gene matches: 14. The CDR3 length is 16 residues.

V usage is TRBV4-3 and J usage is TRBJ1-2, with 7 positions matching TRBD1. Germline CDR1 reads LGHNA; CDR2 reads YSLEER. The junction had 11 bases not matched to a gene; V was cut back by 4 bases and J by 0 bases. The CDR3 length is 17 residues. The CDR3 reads CASSRVPEGASNYGYTF. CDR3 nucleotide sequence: TGCGCCAGCAGCCGCGTCCCTGAGGGGGCGTCTAACTATGGCTACACCTTC.

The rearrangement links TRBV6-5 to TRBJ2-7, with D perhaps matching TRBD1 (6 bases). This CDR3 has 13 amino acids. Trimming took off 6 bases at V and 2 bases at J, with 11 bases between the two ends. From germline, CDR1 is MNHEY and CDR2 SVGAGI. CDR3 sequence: CASRQGGTYEQYF. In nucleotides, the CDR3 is TGTGCCAGCAGACAGGGTGGCACCTACGAGCAGTACTTC.

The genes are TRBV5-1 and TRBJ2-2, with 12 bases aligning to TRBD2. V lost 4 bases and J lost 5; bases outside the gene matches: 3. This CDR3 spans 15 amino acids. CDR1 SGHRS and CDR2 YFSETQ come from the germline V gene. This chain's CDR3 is CASSRTSGITGELFF. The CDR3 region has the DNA TGCGCCAGCAGCCGGACTAGCGGGATAACCGGGGAGCTGTTTTTT.

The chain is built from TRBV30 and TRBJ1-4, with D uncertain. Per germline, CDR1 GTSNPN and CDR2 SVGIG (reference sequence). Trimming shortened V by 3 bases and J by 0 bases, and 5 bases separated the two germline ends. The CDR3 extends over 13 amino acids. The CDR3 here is CAWRAATNEKLFF. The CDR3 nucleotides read TGTGCCTGGAGGGCGGCAACTAATGAAAAACTGTTTTTT. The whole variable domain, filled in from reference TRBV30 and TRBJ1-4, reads SQTIHQWPATLVQPVGSPLSLECTVEGTSNPNLYWYRQAAGRGLQLLFYSVGIGQISSEVPQNLSASRPQDRQFILSSKKLLLSDSGFYLCAWRAATNEKLFFGSGTQLSVL.

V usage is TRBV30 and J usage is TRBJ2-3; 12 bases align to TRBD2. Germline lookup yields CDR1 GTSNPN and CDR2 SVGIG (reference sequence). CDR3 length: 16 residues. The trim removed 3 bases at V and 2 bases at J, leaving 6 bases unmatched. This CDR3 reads CAWSPGLAGNTDTQYF. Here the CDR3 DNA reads TGTGCCTGGAGCCCTGGACTAGCGGGAAACACAGATACGCAGTATTTT.

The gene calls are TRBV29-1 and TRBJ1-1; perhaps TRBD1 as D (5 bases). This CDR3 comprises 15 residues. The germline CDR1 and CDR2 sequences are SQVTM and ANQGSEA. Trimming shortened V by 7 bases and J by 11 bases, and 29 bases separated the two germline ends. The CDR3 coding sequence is TGCAGCGCTATACCCGGGACCCGAGGAGGGGAGGAGGCTTTCTTT. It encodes CSAIPGTRGGEEAFF.